This TCR beta chain is drawn from a study of CD8+ T cells in alopecia areata. RNA, once extracted, was reverse transcribed into cDNA for use as the sequencing template. Assay used: immunoSEQ multiplex PCR; TCRdb lists only in-frame clones, some missing. The sample includes some 200,000 clones, under 60% seen only once; the top ten take 1.6%. Noted treatment: oral pan-JAK inhibitor, 5-10 mg twice daily. Germline loops: CDR1 MNHEY, CDR2 SMNVEV (reference sequence). V was clipped by 7 bases and J by 3 bases, with 19 bases between them. This CDR3 region has 15 residues. The chain couples TRBV27 to TRBJ2-7, with D possibly being TRBD2 (6 bases). The TCR sequence derives from a human donor with alopecia areata. Sequences were derived from CD4+ T cells sorted from blood, sampled at week 4, from a patient treated with tofacitinib. The CDR3 DNA reads TGTGCCAGCATCCTCCGGGGCGGGGCGGTCTACGAGCAGTACTTC. Translated, it gives CASILRGGAVYEQYF.